A single T cell receptor beta chain is shown here with its context. Source study methods: Amplification from reference gene primers served as the basis for estimated nucleated cell counts. Assay: immunoSEQ multiplex PCR; the TCRdb copy retains only in-frame clones and omits some. That table is the source of V, J and clone size, and D and trimming were worked out from the DNA. Of 150,000 to 200,000 clones listed, roughly 90% are singletons. The sample comes from a study of blood T cell repertoires in COVID-19. About the research overall: The United States, Italy and Spain were the sources of the acute and convalescent COVID-19 samples.

The CDR3 runs to 16 residues. V was clipped by 0 bases and J by 6 bases; unmatched bases: 9. Germline lookup yields CDR1 SGDLS and CDR2 YYNGEE. The V gene is TRBV9, the J gene TRBJ2-1; 7 nucleotides align to TRBD2. This TCR derives from a man in his fifties with acute or convalescent COVID-19. The sample consisted of peripheral blood. This CDR3 reads CASSVGGGERGNEQFF. The CDR3 DNA reads as TGTGCCAGCAGCGTAGGGGGTGGGGAGCGGGGCAATGAGCAGTTCTTC.